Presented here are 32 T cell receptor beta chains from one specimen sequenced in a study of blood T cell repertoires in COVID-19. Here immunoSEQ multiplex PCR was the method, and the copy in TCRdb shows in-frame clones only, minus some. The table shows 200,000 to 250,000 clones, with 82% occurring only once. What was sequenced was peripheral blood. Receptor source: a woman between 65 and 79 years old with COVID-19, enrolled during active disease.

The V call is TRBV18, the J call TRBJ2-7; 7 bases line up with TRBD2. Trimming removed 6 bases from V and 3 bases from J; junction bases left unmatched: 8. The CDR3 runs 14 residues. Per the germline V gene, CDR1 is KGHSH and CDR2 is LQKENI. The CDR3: CASSREGDLYEQYF. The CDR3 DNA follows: TGTGCCAGCTCGAGGGAGGGAGACCTCTACGAGCAGTACTTC. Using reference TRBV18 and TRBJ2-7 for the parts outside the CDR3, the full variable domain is NAGVMQNPRHLVRRRGQEARLRCSPMKGHSHVYWYRQLPEEGLKFMVYLQKENIIDESGMPKERFSAEFPKEGPSILRIQQVVRGDSAAYFCASSREGDLYEQYFGPGTRLTVT.

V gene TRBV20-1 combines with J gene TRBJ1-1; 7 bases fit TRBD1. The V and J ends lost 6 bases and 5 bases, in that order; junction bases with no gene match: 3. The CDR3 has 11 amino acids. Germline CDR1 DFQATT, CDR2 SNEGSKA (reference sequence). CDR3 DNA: TGCAGTGCAACAGGGGTAACTGAAGCTTTCTTT. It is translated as CSATGVTEAFF.

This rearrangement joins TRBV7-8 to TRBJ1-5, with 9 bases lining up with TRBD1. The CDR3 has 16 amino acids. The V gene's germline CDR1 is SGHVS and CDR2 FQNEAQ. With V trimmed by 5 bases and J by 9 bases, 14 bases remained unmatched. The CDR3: CASSLGDRAIVVPQHF. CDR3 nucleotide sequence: TGTGCCAGCAGCCTAGGGGACAGGGCGATAGTTGTGCCCCAGCATTTT.

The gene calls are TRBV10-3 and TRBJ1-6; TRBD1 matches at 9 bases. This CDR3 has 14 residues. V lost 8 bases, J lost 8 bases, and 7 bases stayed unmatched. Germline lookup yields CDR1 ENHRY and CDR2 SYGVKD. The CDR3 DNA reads TGTGCCATCCGTCCCCGGGACAGGGATTCACCCCTCCACTTT. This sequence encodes CAIRPRDRDSPLHF.

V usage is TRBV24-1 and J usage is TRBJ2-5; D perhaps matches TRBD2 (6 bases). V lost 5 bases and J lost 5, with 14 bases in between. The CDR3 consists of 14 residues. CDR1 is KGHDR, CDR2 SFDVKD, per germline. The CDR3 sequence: CATSGGGAGETQYF. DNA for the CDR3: TGTGCCACCAGTGGTGGAGGTGCGGGGGAGACCCAGTACTTC.

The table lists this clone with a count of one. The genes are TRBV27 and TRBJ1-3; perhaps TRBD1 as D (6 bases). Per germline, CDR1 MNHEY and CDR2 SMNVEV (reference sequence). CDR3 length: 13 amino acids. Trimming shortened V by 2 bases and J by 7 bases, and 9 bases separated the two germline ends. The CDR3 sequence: CASSLRQGNTIYF. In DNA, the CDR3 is TGTGCCAGCAGTTTAAGGCAGGGGAACACCATATATTTT.

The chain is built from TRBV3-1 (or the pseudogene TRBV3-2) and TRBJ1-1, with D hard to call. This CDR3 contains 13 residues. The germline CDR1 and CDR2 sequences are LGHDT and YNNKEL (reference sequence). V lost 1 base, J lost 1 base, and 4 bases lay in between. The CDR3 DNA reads TGTGCCAGCAGCCAAGGAGAGAACACTGAAGCTTTCTTT. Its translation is CASSQGENTEAFF.

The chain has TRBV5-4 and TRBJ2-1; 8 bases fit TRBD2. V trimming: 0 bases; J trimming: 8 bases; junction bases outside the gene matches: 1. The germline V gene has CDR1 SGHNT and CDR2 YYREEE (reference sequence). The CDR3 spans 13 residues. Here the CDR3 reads CASSLELADEQFF. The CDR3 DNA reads TGTGCCAGCAGCTTGGAACTAGCGGATGAGCAGTTCTTC.

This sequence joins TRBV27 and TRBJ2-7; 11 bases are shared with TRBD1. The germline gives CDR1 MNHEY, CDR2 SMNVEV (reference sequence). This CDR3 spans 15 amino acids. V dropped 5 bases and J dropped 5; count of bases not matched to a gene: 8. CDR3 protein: CASSPGQGAYHEQYF. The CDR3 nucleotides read TGTGCCAGCAGTCCCGGACAGGGGGCTTACCACGAGCAGTACTTC.

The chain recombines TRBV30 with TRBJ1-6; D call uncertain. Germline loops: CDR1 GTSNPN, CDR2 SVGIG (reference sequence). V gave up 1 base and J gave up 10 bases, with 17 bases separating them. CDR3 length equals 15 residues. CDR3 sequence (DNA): TGTGCCTGGAGTGGCCTCTCGAGGGTAGTGTCACCCCTCCACTTT. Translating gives CAWSGLSRVVSPLHF.

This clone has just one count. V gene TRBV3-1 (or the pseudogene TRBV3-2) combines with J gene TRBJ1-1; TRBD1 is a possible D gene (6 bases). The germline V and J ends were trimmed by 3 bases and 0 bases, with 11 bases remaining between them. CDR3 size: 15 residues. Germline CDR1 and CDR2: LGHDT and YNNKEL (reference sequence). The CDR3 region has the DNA TGTGCCAGCAGCCATCCAGGGGTCATGAACACTGAAGCTTTCTTT. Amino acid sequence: CASSHPGVMNTEAFF.

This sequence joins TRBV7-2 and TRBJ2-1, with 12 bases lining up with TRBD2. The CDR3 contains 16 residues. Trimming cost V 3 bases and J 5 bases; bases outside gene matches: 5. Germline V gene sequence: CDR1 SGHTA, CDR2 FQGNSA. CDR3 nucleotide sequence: TGTGCCAGCAGCTTTGCACTAGCGGGAGGACACAATGAGCAGTTCTTC. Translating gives CASSFALAGGHNEQFF. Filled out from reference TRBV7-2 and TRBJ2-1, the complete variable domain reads GAGVSQSPSNKVTEKGKDVELRCDPISGHTALYWYRQSLGQGLEFLIYFQGNSAPDKSGLPSDRFSAERTGGSVSTLTIQRTQQEDSAVYLCASSFALAGGHNEQFFGPGTRLTVL.

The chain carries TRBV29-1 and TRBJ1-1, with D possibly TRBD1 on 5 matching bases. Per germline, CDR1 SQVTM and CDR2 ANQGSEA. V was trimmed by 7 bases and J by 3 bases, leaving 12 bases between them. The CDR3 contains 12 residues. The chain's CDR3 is CSASRQYTEAFF. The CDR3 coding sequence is TGCAGCGCGTCGAGACAGTACACTGAAGCTTTCTTT.

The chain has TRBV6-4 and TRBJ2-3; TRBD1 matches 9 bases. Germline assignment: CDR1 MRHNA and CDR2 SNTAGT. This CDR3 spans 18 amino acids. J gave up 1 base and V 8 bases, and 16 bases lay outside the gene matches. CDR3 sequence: CASLEGQGSGECTDTQYF. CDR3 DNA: TGTGCCAGCCTGGAAGGACAGGGGTCTGGGGAATGCACAGATACGCAGTATTTT.

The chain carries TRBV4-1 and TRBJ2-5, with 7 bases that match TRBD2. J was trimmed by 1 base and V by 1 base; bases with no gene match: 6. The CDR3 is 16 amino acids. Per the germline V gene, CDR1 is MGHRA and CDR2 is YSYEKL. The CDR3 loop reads CASSQASSGPQETQYF. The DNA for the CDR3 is TGCGCCAGCAGCCAAGCGTCTAGCGGACCCCAAGAGACCCAGTACTTC.

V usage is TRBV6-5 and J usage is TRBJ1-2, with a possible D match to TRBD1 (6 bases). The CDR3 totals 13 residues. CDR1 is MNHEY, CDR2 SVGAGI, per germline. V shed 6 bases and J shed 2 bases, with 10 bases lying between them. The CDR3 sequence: CASSPDSNYGYTF. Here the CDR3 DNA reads TGTGCCAGCAGCCCGGACAGCAACTATGGCTACACCTTC.

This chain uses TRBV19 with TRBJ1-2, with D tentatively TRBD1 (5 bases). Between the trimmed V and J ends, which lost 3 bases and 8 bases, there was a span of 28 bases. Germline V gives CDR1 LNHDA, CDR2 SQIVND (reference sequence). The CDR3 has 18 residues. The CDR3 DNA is TGTGCCAGTAGTATTTTAACCCAGTCAAGGGGCGCCGGCGCCGGCTACACCTTC. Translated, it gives CASSILTQSRGAGAGYTF.

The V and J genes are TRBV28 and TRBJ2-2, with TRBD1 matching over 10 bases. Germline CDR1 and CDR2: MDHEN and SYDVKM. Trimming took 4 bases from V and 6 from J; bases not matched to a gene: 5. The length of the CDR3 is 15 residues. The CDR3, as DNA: TGTGCCAGCAGTTCAGCCGGACAGGGGGCCGGGGAGCTGTTTTTT. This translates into CASSSAGQGAGELFF.

The CDR3, as DNA: TGTGCCAGCAGGCCCAACTCGGACACTGAAGCTTTCTTT. Translated: CASRPNSDTEAFF. This rearrangement joins TRBV7-9 to TRBJ1-1; no reliable D call. V was pared by 6 bases and J by 3 bases, with 11 bases between. Germline V gene lookup returns CDR1 SEHNR and CDR2 FQNEAQ (reference sequence). CDR3 size: 13 residues. The variable domain in full, with the rest retrieved from reference TRBV7-9 and TRBJ1-1, is DTGVSQNPRHKITKRGQNVTFRCDPISEHNRLYWYRQTLGQGPEFLTYFQNEAQLEKSRLLSDRFSAERPKGSFSTLEIQRTEQGDSAMYLCASRPNSDTEAFFGQGTRLTVV.

CDR3 sequence reads: CASSLGTRRNTIYF. CDR3 bases: TGTGCCAGCAGCTTGGGAACTCGGAGGAACACCATATATTTT. The chain is built from TRBV5-6 and TRBJ1-3; D ambiguous. V was shortened by 0 bases and J by 7 bases, with 11 bases between the two germline ends. The CDR3 spans 14 residues. Looked up from germline, CDR1 is SGHDT and CDR2 is YYEEEE.

As DNA, the CDR3 is TGTGCCAGCAGCTCCCCCGACAGGGGGGGCAATGAGCAGTTCTTC. This sequence encodes CASSSPDRGGNEQFF. The chain has TRBV7-9 and TRBJ2-1, with TRBD1 identical over 9 bases. Germline-derived CDR1 and CDR2 are SEHNR and FQNEAQ (reference sequence). CDR3 size: 15 residues. Losses at the gene ends were 4 bases for V and 6 bases for J; bases not matched to a gene: 7.

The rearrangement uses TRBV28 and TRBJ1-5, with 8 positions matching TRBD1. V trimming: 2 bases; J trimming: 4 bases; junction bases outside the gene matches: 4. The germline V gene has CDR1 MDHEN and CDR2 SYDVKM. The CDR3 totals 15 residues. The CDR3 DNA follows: TGTGCCAGCAGTTTAAGACAGGGGATGAATCAGCCCCAGCATTTT. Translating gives CASSLRQGMNQPQHF.

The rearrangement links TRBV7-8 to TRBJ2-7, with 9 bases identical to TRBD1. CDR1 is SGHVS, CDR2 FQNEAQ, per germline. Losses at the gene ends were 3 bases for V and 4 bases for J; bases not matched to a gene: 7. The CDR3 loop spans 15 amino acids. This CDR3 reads CASSFGTGIGYEQYF. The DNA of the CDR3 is TGTGCCAGCAGCTTCGGGACAGGGATAGGGTACGAGCAGTACTTC.

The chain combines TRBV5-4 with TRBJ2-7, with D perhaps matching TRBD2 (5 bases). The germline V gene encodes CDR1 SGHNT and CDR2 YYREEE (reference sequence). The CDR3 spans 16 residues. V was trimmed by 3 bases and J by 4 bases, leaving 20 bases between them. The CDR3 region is CASSYFNGKLGYEQYF. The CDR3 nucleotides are TGTGCCAGCAGCTATTTTAACGGAAAACTAGGATACGAGCAGTACTTC.

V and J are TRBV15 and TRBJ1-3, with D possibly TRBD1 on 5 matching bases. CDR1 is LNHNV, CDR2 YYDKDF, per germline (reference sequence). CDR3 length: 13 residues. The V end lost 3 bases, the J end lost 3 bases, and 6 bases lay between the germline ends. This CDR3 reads CATSRGLGNTIYF. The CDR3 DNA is TGTGCCACCAGCAGGGGACTTGGAAACACCATATATTTT.

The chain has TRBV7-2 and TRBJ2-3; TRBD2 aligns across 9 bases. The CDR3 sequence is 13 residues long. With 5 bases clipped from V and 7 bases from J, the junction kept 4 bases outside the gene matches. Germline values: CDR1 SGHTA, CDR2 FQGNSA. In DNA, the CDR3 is TGTGCCAGCAGCCCCCTAGCGGGAAATACGCAGTATTTT. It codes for CASSPLAGNTQYF.

The CDR3 DNA sequence: TGCGCCAGCAGCTTGAGGTTGGAGGGTAACGAGCAGTACTTC. Translating gives CASSLRLEGNEQYF. V gene TRBV5-1 combines with J gene TRBJ2-7; possible D gene TRBD2, 6 bases. This CDR3 has 14 residues. Trimming shortened V by 1 base and J by 5 bases, and 13 bases separated the two germline ends. In germline, CDR1 is SGHRS, CDR2 YFSETQ.

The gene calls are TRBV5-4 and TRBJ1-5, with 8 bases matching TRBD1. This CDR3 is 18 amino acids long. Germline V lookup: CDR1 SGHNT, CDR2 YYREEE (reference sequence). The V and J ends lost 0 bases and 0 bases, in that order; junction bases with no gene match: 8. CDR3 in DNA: TGTGCCAGCAGCTTGGGGGGGACAGGCAAATATAGCAATCAGCCCCAGCATTTT. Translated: CASSLGGTGKYSNQPQHF.

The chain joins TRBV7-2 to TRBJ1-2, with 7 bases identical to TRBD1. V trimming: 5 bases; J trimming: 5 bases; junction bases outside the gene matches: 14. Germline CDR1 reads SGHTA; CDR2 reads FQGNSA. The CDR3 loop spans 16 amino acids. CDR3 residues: CASSPGRQAGGYGYTF. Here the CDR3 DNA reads TGTGCCAGCAGCCCTGGGAGGCAGGCAGGGGGGTATGGCTACACCTTC.

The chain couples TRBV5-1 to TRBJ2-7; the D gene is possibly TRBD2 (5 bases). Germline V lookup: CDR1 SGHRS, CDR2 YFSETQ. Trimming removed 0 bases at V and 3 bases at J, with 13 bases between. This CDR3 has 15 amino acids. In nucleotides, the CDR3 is TGCGCCAGCAGCTTGGCTTGGGAGTCATTCTACGAGCAGTACTTC. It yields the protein CASSLAWESFYEQYF. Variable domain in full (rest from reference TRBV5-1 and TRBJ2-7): KAGVTQTPRYLIKTRGQQVTLSCSPISGHRSVSWYQQTPGQGLQFLFEYFSETQRNKGNFPGRFSGRQFSNSRSEMNVSTLELGDSALYLCASSLAWESFYEQYFGPGTRLTVT.

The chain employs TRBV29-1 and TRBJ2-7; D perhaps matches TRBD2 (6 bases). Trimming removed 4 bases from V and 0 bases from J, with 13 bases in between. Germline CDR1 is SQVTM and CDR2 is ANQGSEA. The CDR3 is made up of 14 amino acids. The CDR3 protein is CSVGSLGGSYEQYF. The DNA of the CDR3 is TGCAGCGTTGGTTCCCTCGGGGGCTCCTACGAGCAGTACTTC.

CDR3 in amino acids: CASSQVGQGGEKLFF. The CDR3 DNA sequence: TGTGCCAGCAGCCAAGTAGGGCAGGGAGGTGAAAAACTGTTTTTT. The chain has TRBV4-2 and TRBJ1-4; the D gene is possibly TRBD1 (5 bases). The germline gives CDR1 LGHNA, CDR2 YNFKEQ. The ends were cut back, 1 base at V and 7 bases at J, with 13 bases in the middle. The CDR3 has 15 residues.